This section outlines one TCR beta chain sequence together with its context. The junction departs from germline at one end; a sequencing error may be responsible. This sample is drawn from a study of blood T cell repertoires in COVID-19. Across the whole study: Some COVID-19 samples were acute and others convalescent; all came from the United States, Italy and Spain. PBMCs, B-cell-depleted T cells, or T cells were the source of the cDNA or gDNA that made up the material.

Some clones are missing from TCRdb's copy, which holds only in-frame ones; the method was immunoSEQ multiplex PCR. Of tens of thousands of clones in the sample, roughly 76% are singletons; the top ten hold around 20%. The sequence was obtained from a woman aged 70-85 years with acute or convalescent COVID-19. Specimen: peripheral blood.

The DNA for the CDR3 is TGTGCCAGCAGCTTGGGGGGACTAGCGGCCTTCGACGACTTC. It encodes CASSLGGLAAFDDF. The chain couples TRBV5-4 to TRBJ2-4, with 11 bases that match TRBD2. Germline V gene data show CDR1 as SGHNT and CDR2 as YYREEE (reference sequence). This CDR3 contains 14 residues.